The T cell receptor beta chain under discussion was sequenced for a study of identical twins. Overall study results and limits: Among out-of-frame alpha sequences shared by twins, low generation probability occurred in excess. Clonotypes of the beta chain that were abundant in cord blood carried fewer insertions (memory repertoires showed none).

This clonotype was detected only a few times. Antigen: not known. TCRdb redid the calling of the 5' RACE reads with MiXCR, one entry per CDR3 protein. The table includes about 530,000 distinct CDR3 sequences, about a fifth detected once. The donors were all healthy and Caucasian. V lost 6 bases and J lost 7, with 16 bases in between. The CDR3 consists of 14 residues. In germline, CDR1 is SGHDN, CDR2 FVKESK. These records were also assigned to another study, of yellow fever vaccine responses in identical twins.

This clonotype was obtained from a woman aged 18-29 years in good health. Sequencing used CD4+ T cells sorted from blood. The genes are TRBV14 and TRBJ2-1; no clear D gene. The CDR3 nucleotides read TGTGCCAGCAGGCAGTCCCGTATGGGAAATGAGCAGTTCTTC. Its translation: CASRQSRMGNEQFF.